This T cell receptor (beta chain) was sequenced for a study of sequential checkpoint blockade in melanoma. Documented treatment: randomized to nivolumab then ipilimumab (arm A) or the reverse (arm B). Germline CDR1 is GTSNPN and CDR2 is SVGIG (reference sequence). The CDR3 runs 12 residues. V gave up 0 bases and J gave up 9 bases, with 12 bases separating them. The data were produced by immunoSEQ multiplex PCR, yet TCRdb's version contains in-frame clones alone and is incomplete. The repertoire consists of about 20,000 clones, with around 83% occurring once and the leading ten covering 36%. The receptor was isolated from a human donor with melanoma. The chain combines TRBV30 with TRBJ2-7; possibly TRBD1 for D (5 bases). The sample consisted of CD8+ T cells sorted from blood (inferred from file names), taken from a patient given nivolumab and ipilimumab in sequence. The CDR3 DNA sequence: TGTGCCTGGAGTGTAATCTTGGGGCTGCAGTACTTC. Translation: CAWSVILGLQYF.